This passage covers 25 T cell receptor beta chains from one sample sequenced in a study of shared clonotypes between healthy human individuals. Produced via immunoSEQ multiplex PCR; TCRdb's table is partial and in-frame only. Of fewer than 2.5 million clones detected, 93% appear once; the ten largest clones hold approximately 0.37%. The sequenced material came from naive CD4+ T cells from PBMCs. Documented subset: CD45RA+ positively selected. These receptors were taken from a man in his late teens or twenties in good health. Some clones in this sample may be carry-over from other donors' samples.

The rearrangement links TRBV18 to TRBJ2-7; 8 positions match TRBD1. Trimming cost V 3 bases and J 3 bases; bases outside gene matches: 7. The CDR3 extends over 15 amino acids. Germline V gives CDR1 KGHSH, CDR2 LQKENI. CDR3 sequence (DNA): TGTGCCAGCTCACCCAGACAGGGGACCATCTACGAGCAGTACTTC. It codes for CASSPRQGTIYEQYF. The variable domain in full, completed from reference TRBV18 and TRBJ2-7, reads NAGVMQNPRHLVRRRGQEARLRCSPMKGHSHVYWYRQLPEEGLKFMVYLQKENIIDESGMPKERFSAEFPKEGPSILRIQQVVRGDSAAYFCASSPRQGTIYEQYFGPGTRLTVT.

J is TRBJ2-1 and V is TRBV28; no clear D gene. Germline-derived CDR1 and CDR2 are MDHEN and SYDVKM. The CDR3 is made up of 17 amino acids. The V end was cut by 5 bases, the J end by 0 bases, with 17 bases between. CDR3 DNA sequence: TGTGCCAGCAGTACTCTAAGGCGGACCAGCTCCTACAATGAGCAGTTCTTC. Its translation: CASSTLRRTSSYNEQFF.

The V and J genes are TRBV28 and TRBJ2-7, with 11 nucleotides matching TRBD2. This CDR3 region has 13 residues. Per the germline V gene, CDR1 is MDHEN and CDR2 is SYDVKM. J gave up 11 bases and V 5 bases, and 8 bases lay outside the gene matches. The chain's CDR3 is CASSGTSGKGEYF. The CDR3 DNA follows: TGTGCCAGCAGTGGGACTAGCGGAAAGGGGGAGTACTTC.

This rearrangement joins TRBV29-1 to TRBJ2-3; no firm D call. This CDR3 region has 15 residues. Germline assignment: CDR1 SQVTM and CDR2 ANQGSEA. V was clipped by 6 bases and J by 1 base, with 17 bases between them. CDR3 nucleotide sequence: TGCAGCGTGGAATCGGTCTATTTGGGCACAGATACGCAGTATTTT. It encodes CSVESVYLGTDTQYF.

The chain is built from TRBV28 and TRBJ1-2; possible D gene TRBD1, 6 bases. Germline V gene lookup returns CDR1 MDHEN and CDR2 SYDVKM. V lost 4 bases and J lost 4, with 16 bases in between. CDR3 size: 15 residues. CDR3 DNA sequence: TGTGCCAGCAGTTCGCACCACAGGGAGGGCTATGGCTACACCTTC. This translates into CASSSHHREGYGYTF.

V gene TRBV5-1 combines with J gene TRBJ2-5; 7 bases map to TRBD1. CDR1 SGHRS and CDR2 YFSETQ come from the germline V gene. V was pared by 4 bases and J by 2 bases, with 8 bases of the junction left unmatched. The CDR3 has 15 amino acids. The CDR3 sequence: CASSMTGTAQETQYF. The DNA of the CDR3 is TGCGCCAGCAGCATGACCGGGACAGCTCAAGAGACCCAGTACTTC.

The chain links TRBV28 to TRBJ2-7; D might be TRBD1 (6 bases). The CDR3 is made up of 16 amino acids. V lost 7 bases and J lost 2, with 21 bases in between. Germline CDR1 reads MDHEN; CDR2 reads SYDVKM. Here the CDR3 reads CASNYHLRDTTYEQYF. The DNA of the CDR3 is TGTGCCAGCAACTACCACCTTCGGGACACGACCTACGAGCAGTACTTC.

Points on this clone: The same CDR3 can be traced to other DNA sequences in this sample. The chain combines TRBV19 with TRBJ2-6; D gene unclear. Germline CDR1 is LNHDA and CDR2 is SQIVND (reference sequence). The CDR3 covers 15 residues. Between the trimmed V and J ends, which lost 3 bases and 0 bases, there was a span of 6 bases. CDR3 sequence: CASSMGISGANVLTF. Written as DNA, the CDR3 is TGTGCCAGTAGTATGGGGATCTCTGGGGCCAACGTCCTGACTTTC. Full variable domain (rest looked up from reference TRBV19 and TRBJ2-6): DGGITQSPKYLFRKEGQNVTLSCEQNLNHDAMYWYRQDPGQGLRLIYYSQIVNDFQKGDIAEGYSVSREKKESFPLTVTSAQKNPTAFYLCASSMGISGANVLTFGAGSRLTVL.

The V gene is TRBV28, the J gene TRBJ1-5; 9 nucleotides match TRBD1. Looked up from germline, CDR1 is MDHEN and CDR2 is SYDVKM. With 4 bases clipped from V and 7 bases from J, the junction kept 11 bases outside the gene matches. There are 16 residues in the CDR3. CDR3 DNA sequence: TGTGCCAGCAGTTCCCGCGGGACAGGGAAGAAACAGCCCCAGCATTTT. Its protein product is CASSSRGTGKKQPQHF.

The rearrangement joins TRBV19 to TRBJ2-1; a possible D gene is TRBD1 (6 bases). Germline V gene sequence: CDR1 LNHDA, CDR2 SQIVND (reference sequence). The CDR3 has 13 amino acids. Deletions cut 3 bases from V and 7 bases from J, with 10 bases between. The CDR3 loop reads CASSIGTTNEQFF. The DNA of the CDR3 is TGTGCCAGTAGTATTGGGACAACTAATGAGCAGTTCTTC. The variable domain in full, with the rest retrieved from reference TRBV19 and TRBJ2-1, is DGGITQSPKYLFRKEGQNVTLSCEQNLNHDAMYWYRQDPGQGLRLIYYSQIVNDFQKGDIAEGYSVSREKKESFPLTVTSAQKNPTAFYLCASSIGTTNEQFFGPGTRLTVL.

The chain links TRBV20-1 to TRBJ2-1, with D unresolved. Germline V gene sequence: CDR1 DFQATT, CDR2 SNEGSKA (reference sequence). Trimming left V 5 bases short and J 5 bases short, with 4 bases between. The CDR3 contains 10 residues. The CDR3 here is CSAPDNEQFF. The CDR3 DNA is TGCAGTGCTCCAGACAATGAGCAGTTCTTC.

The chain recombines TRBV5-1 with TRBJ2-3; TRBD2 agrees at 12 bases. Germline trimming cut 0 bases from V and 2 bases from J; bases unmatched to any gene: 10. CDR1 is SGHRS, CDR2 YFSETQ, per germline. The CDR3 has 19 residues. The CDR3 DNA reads TGCGCCAGCAGCTTGGGAAGGACTAGCGGGATTTTATCCACAGATACGCAGTATTTT. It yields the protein CASSLGRTSGILSTDTQYF. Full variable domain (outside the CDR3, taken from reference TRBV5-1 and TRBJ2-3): KAGVTQTPRYLIKTRGQQVTLSCSPISGHRSVSWYQQTPGQGLQFLFEYFSETQRNKGNFPGRFSGRQFSNSRSEMNVSTLELGDSALYLCASSLGRTSGILSTDTQYFGPGTRLTVL.

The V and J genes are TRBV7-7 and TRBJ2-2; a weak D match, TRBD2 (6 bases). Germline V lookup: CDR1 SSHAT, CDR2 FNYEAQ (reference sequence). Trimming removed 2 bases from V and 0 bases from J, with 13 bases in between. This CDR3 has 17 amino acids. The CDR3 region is CASSLRGLGSNTGELFF. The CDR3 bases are TGTGCCAGCAGCTTACGGGGACTGGGTTCGAACACCGGGGAGCTGTTTTTT.

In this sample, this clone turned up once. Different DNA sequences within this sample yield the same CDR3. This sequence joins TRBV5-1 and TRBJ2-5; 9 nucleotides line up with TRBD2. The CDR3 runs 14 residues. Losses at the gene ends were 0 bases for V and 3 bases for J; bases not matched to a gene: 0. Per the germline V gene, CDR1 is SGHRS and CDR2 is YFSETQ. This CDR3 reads CASSLASGEETQYF. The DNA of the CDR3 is TGCGCCAGCAGCTTGGCTAGCGGGGAAGAGACCCAGTACTTC.

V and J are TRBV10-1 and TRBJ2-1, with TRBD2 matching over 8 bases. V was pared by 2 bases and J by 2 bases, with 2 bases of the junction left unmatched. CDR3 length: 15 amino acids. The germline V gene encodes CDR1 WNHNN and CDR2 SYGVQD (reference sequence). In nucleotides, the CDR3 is TGCGCCAGCAGTGAGCTGGGACTAGCCTACAATGAGCAGTTCTTC. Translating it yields CASSELGLAYNEQFF.

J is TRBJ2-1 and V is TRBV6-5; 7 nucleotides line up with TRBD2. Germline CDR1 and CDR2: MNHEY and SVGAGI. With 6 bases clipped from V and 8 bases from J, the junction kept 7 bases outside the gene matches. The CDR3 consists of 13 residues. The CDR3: CASRVGLVDEQFF. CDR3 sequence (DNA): TGTGCCAGCAGGGTCGGACTAGTCGATGAGCAGTTCTTC.

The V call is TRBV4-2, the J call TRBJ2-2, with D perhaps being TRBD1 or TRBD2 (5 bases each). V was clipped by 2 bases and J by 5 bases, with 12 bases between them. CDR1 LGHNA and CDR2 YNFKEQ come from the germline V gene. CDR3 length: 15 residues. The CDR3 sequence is CASSQQRDRTGELFF. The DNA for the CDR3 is TGTGCCAGCAGCCAACAAAGGGACCGTACCGGGGAGCTGTTTTTT.

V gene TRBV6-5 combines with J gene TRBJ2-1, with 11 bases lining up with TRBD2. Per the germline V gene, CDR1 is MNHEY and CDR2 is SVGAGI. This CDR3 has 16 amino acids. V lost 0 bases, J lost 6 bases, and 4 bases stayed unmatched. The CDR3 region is CASSYSLAGGGNEQFF. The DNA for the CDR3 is TGTGCCAGCAGTTACTCCTTAGCGGGAGGGGGCAATGAGCAGTTCTTC.

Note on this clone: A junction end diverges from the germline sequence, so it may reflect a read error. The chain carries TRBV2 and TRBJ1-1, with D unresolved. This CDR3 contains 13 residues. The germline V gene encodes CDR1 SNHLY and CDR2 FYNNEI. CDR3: CASSVAGNPEAFF. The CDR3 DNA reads TGTGCCAGCAGTGTAGCGGGGAACCCTGAAGCTTTCTTT.

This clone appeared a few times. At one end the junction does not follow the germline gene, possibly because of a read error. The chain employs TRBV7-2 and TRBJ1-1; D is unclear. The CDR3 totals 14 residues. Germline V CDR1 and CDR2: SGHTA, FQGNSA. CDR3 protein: CASSVAYGSTEAFF. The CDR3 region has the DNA TGTGCCAGCAGCGTAGCATATGGGAGCACTGAAGCTTTCTTT.

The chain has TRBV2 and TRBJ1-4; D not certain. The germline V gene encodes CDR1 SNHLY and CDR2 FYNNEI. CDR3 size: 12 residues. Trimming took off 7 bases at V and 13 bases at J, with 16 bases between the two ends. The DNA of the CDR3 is TGTGCCAGCAAAAGAGTGGCGGGAGGACTGTTTTTT. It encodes CASKRVAGGLFF. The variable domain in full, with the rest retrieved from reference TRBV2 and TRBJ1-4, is EPEVTQTPSHQVTQMGQEVILRCVPISNHLYFYWYRQILGQKVEFLVSFYNNEISEKSEIFDDQFSVERPDGSNFTLKIRSTKLEDSAMYFCASKRVAGGLFFGSGTQLSVL.

The CDR3 DNA is TGTGCCAGCACCAACTGGGGGGCCTATGGCTACACCTTC. This sequence encodes CASTNWGAYGYTF. The rearrangement links TRBV28 to TRBJ1-2, with D possibly TRBD1 on 6 matching bases. The CDR3 covers 13 residues. Germline loops: CDR1 MDHEN, CDR2 SYDVKM. The germline V and J ends were trimmed by 7 bases and 4 bases, with 13 bases remaining between them.

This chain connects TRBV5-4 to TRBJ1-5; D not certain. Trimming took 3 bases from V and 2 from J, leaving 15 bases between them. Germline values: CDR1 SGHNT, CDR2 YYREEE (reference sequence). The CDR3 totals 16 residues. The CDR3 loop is CASSSLGFGGNQPQHF. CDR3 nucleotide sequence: TGTGCCAGCAGCTCCCTTGGATTTGGTGGCAATCAGCCCCAGCATTTT.

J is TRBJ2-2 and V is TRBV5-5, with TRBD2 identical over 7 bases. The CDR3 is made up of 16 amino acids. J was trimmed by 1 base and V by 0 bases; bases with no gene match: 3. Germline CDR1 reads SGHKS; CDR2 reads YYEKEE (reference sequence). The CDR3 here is CASSLVLAENTGELFF. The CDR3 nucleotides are TGTGCCAGCAGCTTGGTCCTAGCGGAGAACACCGGGGAGCTGTTTTTT.

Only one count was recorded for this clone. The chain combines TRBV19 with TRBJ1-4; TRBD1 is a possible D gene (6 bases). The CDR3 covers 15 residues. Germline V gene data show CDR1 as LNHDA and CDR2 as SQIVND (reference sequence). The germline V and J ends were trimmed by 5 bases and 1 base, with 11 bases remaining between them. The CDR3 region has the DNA TGTGCCAGTAGTCCGTCGGACAGAACTAATGAAAAACTGTTTTTT. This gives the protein CASSPSDRTNEKLFF.